The 15 T cell receptor beta chains reported below all come from one sample, sequenced in a study of T-cell reconstitution after alpha-beta-depleted transplantation in children. Researchers prepared the TCRbeta library using unique molecular identifiers, the study reports. Each CDR3 protein is one row after TCRdb ran MiXCR on the PCR reads. In the table there are around 960,000 distinct CDR3 sequences, about 31% of which are singletons. Sequenced material: PBMCs, mostly from graft donor cells, taken 360 days after TCRalphabeta/CD19-depleted stem cell transplant. The source of these receptors is a boy younger than two who had a stem cell transplant for SCID, so the T cells may come from the graft donor.

This clonotype was observed a handful of times. The chain joins TRBV29-1 to TRBJ2-3, with D perhaps matching TRBD2 (5 bases). V lost 7 bases and J 0 bases, leaving 17 bases between the germline ends. Looked up from germline, CDR1 is SQVTM and CDR2 is ANQGSEA. The CDR3 is 15 residues long. The CDR3 sequence: CSGKLDRLSTDTQYF. CDR3 in DNA: TGCAGCGGCAAACTAGATCGACTTAGCACAGATACGCAGTATTTT.

The gene calls are TRBV29-1 and TRBJ2-1, with D maybe TRBD2 (6 bases). Germline loops: CDR1 SQVTM, CDR2 ANQGSEA. Trimming shortened V by 6 bases and J by 5 bases, and 14 bases separated the two germline ends. This CDR3 comprises 13 residues. DNA of the CDR3: TGCAGCGTCGGGGGAGAGAAGGACAATGAGCAGTTCTTC. This codes for CSVGGEKDNEQFF.

The rearrangement joins TRBV4-2 to TRBJ1-5; 9 bases align to TRBD1. Losses at the gene ends were 1 base for V and 4 bases for J; bases not matched to a gene: 5. Germline loops: CDR1 LGHNA, CDR2 YNFKEQ. The CDR3 length is 16 residues. CDR3 sequence reads: CASSQVGGQGNQPQHF. The CDR3 DNA reads as TGTGCCAGCAGCCAAGTTGGTGGACAGGGGAATCAGCCCCAGCATTTT.

This clonotype has only a few counts. The chain recombines TRBV28 with TRBJ1-2; TRBD1 is a possible D gene (6 bases). CDR1 MDHEN and CDR2 SYDVKM come from the germline V gene. The CDR3 loop spans 15 amino acids. V dropped 5 bases and J dropped 8 bases, with 21 bases sitting between them. The CDR3 sequence: CASSGQQGGLWGYTF. Written as DNA, the CDR3 is TGTGCCAGCAGTGGACAACAGGGAGGTCTGTGGGGCTACACCTTC.

The V call is TRBV5-1, the J call TRBJ2-7; TRBD1 aligns across 8 bases. The V segment lost 2 bases and the J segment 5 bases; nucleotides outside the gene matches: 6. CDR1 and CDR2 from the germline V gene are SGHRS and YFSETQ. The CDR3 contains 14 residues. The CDR3 nucleotides read TGCGCCAGCAGCTTCCGGGACAGGAGCCACGAGCAGTACTTC. Translation: CASSFRDRSHEQYF.

The chain has TRBV5-6 and TRBJ2-1; 9 bases fit TRBD1. This CDR3 has 18 amino acids. After removal of 3 bases from V and 2 bases from J, the junction contained 12 bases not matched to a gene. CDR1 SGHDT and CDR2 YYEEEE come from the germline V gene. CDR3 coding DNA: TGTGCCAGCAGCTACCCCTTGTTAACAGGGGGCACCTACAATGAGCAGTTCTTC. Translation: CASSYPLLTGGTYNEQFF. The whole variable domain, remainder taken from reference TRBV5-6 and TRBJ2-1, is DAGVTQSPTHLIKTRGQQVTLRCSPKSGHDTVSWYQQALGQGPQFIFQYYEEEERQRGNFPDRFSGHQFPNYSSELNVNALLLGDSALYLCASSYPLLTGGTYNEQFFGPGTRLTVL.

V is TRBV18 and J is TRBJ2-7; TRBD2 is a possible D gene (7 bases). The V end lost 3 bases, the J end lost 3 bases, and 24 bases lay between the germline ends. CDR1 is KGHSH and CDR2 is LQKENI in the germline V gene. The CDR3 sequence is 18 residues long. This chain's CDR3 is CASSPQGGANLQSYEQYF. The CDR3 region has the DNA TGTGCCAGCTCACCGCAAGGGGGGGCTAATTTGCAAAGCTACGAGCAGTACTTC.

The chain links TRBV12-5 to TRBJ2-1, with 12 bases fitting TRBD2. Germline V CDR1 and CDR2: LGHNT, FRNRAP. The CDR3 runs to 16 residues. The chain's CDR3 is CDQPGLAGGQNNEQFF. The CDR3 DNA sequence: TGTGACCAACCGGGGCTAGCGGGGGGGCAGAACAATGAGCAGTTCTTC.

This chain links TRBV10-3 with TRBJ1-2; D uncertain. Germline V gene lookup returns CDR1 ENHRY and CDR2 SYGVKD. This CDR3 spans 11 amino acids. The germline V and J ends were trimmed by 4 bases and 8 bases, with 8 bases remaining between them. The CDR3 DNA is TGTGCCATCAGTGTATCAAACGGCTACACCTTC. This codes for CAISVSNGYTF.

The V and J genes are TRBV5-6 and TRBJ1-1, with TRBD1 matching over 10 bases. Trimming cost V 4 bases and J 11 bases; bases outside gene matches: 8. The CDR3 totals 13 residues. Germline V gene sequence: CDR1 SGHDT, CDR2 YYEEEE. In DNA form, the CDR3 reads TGTGCCAGCAGCCTAACCGGGACAGGGGTGGCTTTCTTT. Translating gives CASSLTGTGVAFF.

V and J are TRBV5-6 and TRBJ1-4, with D possibly being TRBD1 (6 bases). CDR1 and CDR2 (germline): SGHDT, YYEEEE. Deletions cut 3 bases from V and 3 bases from J, with 12 bases between. The CDR3 sequence is 15 residues long. CDR3 sequence: CASSYLDRPNEKLFF. Written as DNA, the CDR3 is TGTGCCAGCAGCTACCTGGACAGACCTAATGAAAAACTGTTTTTT.

The V and J genes are TRBV5-5 and TRBJ2-3, with a weak D call TRBD2 (5 bases). Germline assignment: CDR1 SGHKS and CDR2 YYEKEE (reference sequence). CDR3 length equals 17 residues. V gave up 1 base and J gave up 0 bases, with 15 bases separating them. CDR3 DNA: TGTGCCAGCAGCTTGACGTATCCCCGGGGTAGCACAGATACGCAGTATTTT. This sequence encodes CASSLTYPRGSTDTQYF.

The chain joins TRBV24-1 to TRBJ2-1; tentative D call: TRBD1 (6 bases). Germline values: CDR1 KGHDR, CDR2 SFDVKD. The CDR3 extends over 16 amino acids. Trimming pared 4 bases from V and 4 bases from J, leaving 16 bases between. Written as DNA, the CDR3 is TGTGCCACCAGTGACCCGGACAGCTACCTTTACAATGAGCAGTTCTTC. It encodes CATSDPDSYLYNEQFF.

The chain is built from TRBV29-1 and TRBJ2-1, with 15 positions matching TRBD2. The CDR3 totals 16 residues. J was trimmed by 5 bases and V by 7 bases; bases with no gene match: 9. Germline V gene data show CDR1 as SQVTM and CDR2 as ANQGSEA. CDR3 amino acids: CSAPRTSGGAHNEQFF. DNA for the CDR3: TGCAGCGCTCCCAGGACTAGCGGGGGGGCCCACAATGAGCAGTTCTTC.

The chain recombines TRBV5-1 with TRBJ2-1; D is undetermined. CDR3 length: 11 residues. Trimming stripped 5 bases from V and 7 bases from J, with 7 bases between. Looked up from germline, CDR1 is SGHRS and CDR2 is YFSETQ. CDR3 sequence (DNA): TGCGCCAGCAGGCAAAAAAATGAGCAGTTCTTC. Amino acids: CASRQKNEQFF.